This is a list of T cell receptor beta chains from one sample in a study of T-cell reconstitution after alpha-beta-depleted transplantation in children. From the PCR reads, TCRdb called clonotypes with MiXCR, one entry per CDR3 protein. This table has 450,000 to 550,000 distinct CDR3 sequences, over 10% appearing once. This specimen consisted of PBMCs, mostly from graft donor cells, obtained 180 days after TCRalphabeta/CD19-depleted stem cell transplant. These receptors all come from a female patient between 2 and 10 years old who had a stem cell transplant for aplastic anemia, so the T cells may come from the graft donor. The CDR3 runs from the conserved cysteine through the conserved F or W. Fields, in order: J gene, V gene, D gene, clone size, CDR3 protein, CDR3 DNA. A D gene is named only where the DNA matches it firmly. Clone size is stated in some rows and not others, as once, few, many or a class when expanded.

>TRBJ1-4|TRBV5-1|.|few
CASSSALGNEKLFF
TGCGCCAGCAGCTCGGCCTTAGGAAATGAAAAACTGTTTTTT
>TRBJ2-7|TRBV3-1|TRBD2|few
CASSRGSGEQYF
TGTGCCAGCAGCCGCGGGAGTGGCGAGCAGTACTTC
>TRBJ1-2|TRBV29-1|.|.
CSVDLGYGYTF
TGCAGCGTTGACCTAGGCTATGGCTACACCTTC
>TRBJ1-2|TRBV6-2/TRBV6-3|TRBD1|few
CASSFRDRGYGYTF
TGTGCCAGCAGTTTCCGGGACAGGGGGTATGGCTACACCTTC
>TRBJ2-3|TRBV5-1|.|many
CASSLERGTDTQYF
TGCGCCAGCAGCTTGGAACGGGGCACAGATACGCAGTATTTT
>TRBJ1-5|TRBV10-3|.|many
CAIWASRVGQPQHF
TGTGCCATTTGGGCCTCTCGAGTGGGTCAGCCCCAGCATTTT
>TRBJ2-1|TRBV14|.|.
CASSLMTGPIYNEQFF
TGTGCCAGCAGCCTCATGACAGGCCCAATTTACAATGAGCAGTTCTTC
>TRBJ1-1|TRBV10-3|.|.
CATKQQGTEAFF
TGTGCCACCAAACAACAGGGCACTGAAGCTTTCTTT
>TRBJ2-3|TRBV4-3|.|few
CASSQGRSTYTQYF
TGCGCCAGCAGCCAAGGCCGAAGTACATATACGCAGTATTTT
>TRBJ2-7|TRBV29-1|.|.
CSVGGGEREQYF
TGCAGCGTTGGAGGGGGGGAGCGGGAACAGTACTTC
>TRBJ2-1|TRBV24-1|.|.
CATSEGPTTNEQFF
TGTGCCACCAGTGAAGGACCGACCACCAATGAGCAGTTCTTC
>TRBJ2-1|TRBV28|.|few
CASTFGRRRYNEQFF
TGTGCCAGCACGTTTGGGAGGCGACGATACAATGAGCAGTTCTTC
>TRBJ2-7|TRBV18|TRBD1|.
CASSPPSGQGNEQYF
TGTGCCAGCTCACCACCCTCGGGACAGGGAAACGAGCAGTACTTC
>TRBJ2-5|TRBV7-2|.|many
CASSLGQWETQYF
TGTGCCAGCAGCTTGGGGCAGTGGGAGACCCAGTACTTC
>TRBJ2-1|TRBV3-1|.|.
CASKLWSGAGVNNEQFF
TGTGCCAGCAAACTCTGGTCGGGGGCAGGGGTAAACAATGAGCAGTTCTTC
>TRBJ2-1|TRBV20-1|.|.
CSAEGGGGDEQFF
TGCAGTGCCGAGGGGGGAGGCGGGGATGAGCAGTTCTTC
>TRBJ1-2|TRBV7-2|TRBD1|.
CASSLAGQNYGYTF
TGTGCCAGCAGCTTAGCGGGACAGAACTATGGCTACACCTTC
>TRBJ2-1|TRBV20-1|.|few
CSAEDSSYNEQFF
TGCAGTGCCGAGGATAGCTCCTACAATGAGCAGTTCTTC
>TRBJ1-3|TRBV15|.|.
CATSRDFEGAGNTIYF
TGTGCCACCAGCAGAGATTTTGAGGGTGCTGGAAACACCATATATTTT
>TRBJ2-2|TRBV20-1|TRBD2|.
CSARATSANTGELFF
TGCAGTGCTAGAGCGACTAGCGCTAACACCGGGGAGCTGTTTTTT
>TRBJ1-5|TRBV6-5|TRBD1|.
CASSSGRGRRQPQHF
TGTGCCAGCAGTTCCGGCAGGGGGCGACGGCAGCCCCAGCATTTT
>TRBJ2-3|TRBV7-3|.|few
CASSLGEVIGGGPDTQYF
TGTGCCAGCAGCTTAGGGGAGGTCATTGGGGGGGGGCCAGATACGCAGTATTTT
>TRBJ2-7|TRBV10-3|.|.
CAISDSLLSSYEQYF
TGTGCCATCAGTGATAGCCTACTGAGCTCCTACGAGCAGTACTTC
>TRBJ2-1|TRBV12-3/TRBV12-4|TRBD2|many
CASSFRTSGSNEQFF
TGTGCCAGCAGTTTCAGGACTAGCGGGAGTAATGAGCAGTTCTTC
>TRBJ2-7|TRBV28|.|.
CASRPTERRDSAYEQYF
TGTGCCAGCAGACCCACCGAACGCCGGGACTCAGCCTACGAGCAGTACTTC
>TRBJ1-5|TRBV9|.|few
CASSVANNQPQHF
TGTGCCAGCAGCGTAGCTAACAATCAGCCCCAGCATTTT
>TRBJ1-4|TRBV28|TRBD1|few
CASSTDRGRKEKLFF
TGTGCCAGCAGTACGGACAGGGGGCGGAAAGAAAAACTGTTTTTT
>TRBJ2-3|TRBV7-9|TRBD1|.
CASSTGETDTQYF
TGTGCCAGCAGCACAGGGGAAACAGATACGCAGTATTTT
>TRBJ2-3|TRBV28|TRBD2|.
CASSLDTSGGSWNTQYF
TGTGCCAGCAGTTTGGACACTAGCGGGGGGTCCTGGAATACGCAGTATTTT
>TRBJ2-1|TRBV5-5|.|few
CASSLDWGPQFF
TGTGCCAGCAGCTTGGACTGGGGGCCGCAGTTCTTC
>TRBJ2-7|TRBV7-9|TRBD2|many
CASSLSLAGSYEQYF
TGTGCCAGCAGCTTATCGCTAGCGGGATCCTACGAGCAGTACTTC
>TRBJ2-7|TRBV27|.|few
CASSPGSVSYEQYF
TGTGCCAGCAGCCCAGGGTCTGTCTCCTACGAGCAGTACTTC
>TRBJ2-1|TRBV6-5|.|many
CASSYSSGSGEQFF
TGTGCCAGCAGTTACTCATCAGGCAGCGGTGAGCAGTTCTTC
>TRBJ2-1|TRBV6-4|TRBD2|.
CASTGGGTSGTSSYNEQFF
TGTGCCAGCACAGGGGGCGGGACTAGCGGGACCAGCTCCTACAATGAGCAGTTCTTC
>TRBJ2-1|TRBV12-3/TRBV12-4|TRBD2|.
CASRRTLERLAAYNEQFF
TGTGCCAGCAGGAGGACTCTCGAAAGGCTAGCGGCCTACAATGAGCAGTTCTTC
>TRBJ1-1|TRBV3-1|.|many
CASSNRPNTEAFF
TGTGCCAGCAGTAACAGGCCGAACACTGAAGCTTTCTTT
>TRBJ2-7|TRBV5-6|.|many
CASSLGDGTYEQYF
TGTGCCAGCAGCTTGGGGGACGGGACCTACGAGCAGTACTTC
>TRBJ1-5|TRBV6-1|TRBD1|.
CASSRDRGSYQPQHF
TGTGCCAGCAGTCGGGACAGAGGATCTTATCAGCCCCAGCATTTT
>TRBJ1-2|TRBV14|.|.
CASSLGRVDGYTF
TGTGCCAGCAGCCTCGGGAGGGTGGATGGCTACACCTTC
>TRBJ2-3|TRBV9|.|few
CASSVALVGADTQYF
TGTGCCAGCAGCGTAGCCCTTGTAGGCGCAGATACGCAGTATTTT
>TRBJ2-7|TRBV29-1|.|.
CSVRLASPGWYEQYF
TGCAGCGTGCGCCTGGCTAGTCCTGGGTGGTACGAGCAGTACTTC
>TRBJ2-3|TRBV6-5|.|.
CASSYFVAPSTDTQYF
TGTGCCAGCAGTTACTTTGTAGCGCCTAGCACAGATACGCAGTATTTT
>TRBJ1-1|TRBV27|TRBD1|many
CASSPGTAMNTEAFF
TGTGCCAGCAGTCCCGGGACAGCCATGAACACTGAAGCTTTCTTT
>TRBJ1-1|TRBV15|.|.
CATSRPGTQNTEAFF
TGTGCCACCAGCAGACCCGGGACACAGAACACTGAAGCTTTCTTT
>TRBJ1-1|TRBV28|.|few
CASSLRLGVSRAFF
TGTGCCAGCAGTCTCCGCCTCGGGGTTTCCAGAGCTTTCTTT
>TRBJ2-3|TRBV7-2|TRBD2|few
CASSLESGIPHTQYF
TGTGCCAGCAGCTTAGAAAGCGGGATACCGCATACGCAGTATTTT
>TRBJ1-1|TRBV7-9|.|.
CASIAAGGNTEAFF
TGTGCCAGCATCGCTGCGGGGGGAAACACTGAAGCTTTCTTT
>TRBJ2-5|TRBV15|.|.
CATSRDYGPRETQYF
TGTGCCACCAGCAGAGATTACGGGCCTAGAGAGACCCAGTACTTC